These 25 T cell receptor beta chains were sequenced from one sample in a study of regulatory T cells in long-lasting Graves disease. HTBI primers from iRepertoire and Arm-PCR of CDR3 regions yielded the TCR beta libraries. TCRdb re-analysed the multiplex PCR reads in MiXCR, keeping a single row per CDR3 protein. The sample records a few hundred thousand distinct CDR3 sequences, approximately 10% being singletons. Indicated time point: newly diagnosed GD, antithyroid drugs for less than 3 months. PBMCs provided the RNA from which the TCR library was made. These data were also reused for a study on T cells in Graves' hyperthyroidism and ophthalmopathy.

The starting material was peripheral blood mononuclear cells (PBMCs), obtained at new diagnosis, from a patient treated with antithyroid drugs. These receptors came from a woman aged 18-35 years with Graves disease.

This clonotype was observed at least ten times. This sequence joins TRBV30 and TRBJ1-5; D not resolved. Germline V gives CDR1 GTSNPN, CDR2 SVGIG (reference sequence). Trimming took 1 base from V and 7 from J, leaving 8 bases between them. This CDR3 spans 12 amino acids. The CDR3 sequence is CAWSDGAQPQHF. The CDR3 DNA reads as TGTGCCTGGAGTGACGGCGCGCAGCCCCAGCATTTT.

This clonotype was observed at least ten times. The chain is built from TRBV20-1 and TRBJ2-1, with unresolved D. The CDR3 loop spans 14 amino acids. Germline V CDR1 and CDR2: DFQATT, SNEGSKA (reference sequence). V dropped 6 bases and J dropped 0 bases, with 12 bases sitting between them. The CDR3, as DNA: TGCAGTGCCAGACCTACTATCTCCTACAATGAGCAGTTCTTC. Residues: CSARPTISYNEQFF.

This clonotype was recorded once. Given a much more abundant clone one base away, this may be a read error. The chain uses TRBV15 and TRBJ2-1; no clear D gene. Trimming shortened V by 2 bases and J by 12 bases, and 14 bases separated the two germline ends. Germline V gene sequence: CDR1 LNHNV, CDR2 YYDKDF (reference sequence). CDR3 length equals 13 residues. The DNA of the CDR3 is TGTGCCACCAGCAGAAATGACGGCCTTAGGCAGTTCTTC. As protein: CATSRNDGLRQFF. The variable domain in full, with the rest retrieved from reference TRBV15 and TRBJ2-1, is DAMVIQNPRYQVTQFGKPVTLSCSQTLNHNVMYWYQQKSSQAPKLLFHYYDKDFNNEADTPDNFQSRRPNTSFCFLDIRSPGLGDTAMYLCATSRNDGLRQFFGPGTRLTVL.

This clonotype was found many times. The chain employs TRBV6-5 and TRBJ1-5; D call uncertain. V shed 3 bases and J shed 1 base, with 4 bases lying between them. This CDR3 is 13 amino acids long. Germline-derived CDR1 and CDR2 are MNHEY and SVGAGI. The CDR3 bases are TGTGCCAGCAGTTATCGGAGCAATCAGCCCCAGCATTTT. Amino acids: CASSYRSNQPQHF.

The chain is built from TRBV7-2 and TRBJ2-3; 7 nucleotides agree with TRBD2. Germline V lookup: CDR1 SGHTA, CDR2 FQGNSA. The CDR3 sequence is 17 residues long. V shed 2 bases and J 3 bases; nucleotides not matched to a gene: 11. The CDR3 region has the DNA TGTGCCAGCAGCTTATTTTCGAGTCGGGGGGTAACAGATACGCAGTATTTT. It encodes CASSLFSSRGVTDTQYF.

This clonotype was seen many times. V is TRBV7-3 and J is TRBJ2-1, with 9 bases identical to TRBD2. CDR3 size: 15 residues. CDR1 and CDR2 (germline): SGHTA, FQGTGA. The V and J ends lost 6 bases and 5 bases, in that order; junction bases with no gene match: 8. The CDR3 nucleotides read TGTGCCAGCAGTTCCGTAGCGGGGGCCCACAATGAGCAGTTCTTC. Translating it yields CASSSVAGAHNEQFF.

This clonotype was observed many times. The chain uses TRBV20-1 and TRBJ2-5; no reliable D call. Germline CDR1 and CDR2: DFQATT and SNEGSKA (reference sequence). V was pared by 3 bases and J by 2 bases, with 10 bases between. The CDR3 extends over 13 amino acids. DNA of the CDR3: TGCAGTGCTAGTTGGGGTCGGCAAGAGACCCAGTACTTC. Translating gives CSASWGRQETQYF.

This clonotype has only a few counts. DNA for the CDR3: TGTGCCAGCAAGGTCTTCATAGCCAAAAACATTCAGTACTTC. This translates into CASKVFIAKNIQYF. The chain employs TRBV2 and TRBJ2-4; D remains ambiguous. Germline CDR1 is SNHLY and CDR2 is FYNNEI. The ends were cut back, 7 bases at V and 0 bases at J, with 10 bases in the middle. The CDR3 is 14 amino acids. The full variable domain, completed using reference TRBV2 and TRBJ2-4, is EPEVTQTPSHQVTQMGQEVILRCVPISNHLYFYWYRQILGQKVEFLVSFYNNEISEKSEIFDDQFSVERPDGSNFTLKIRSTKLEDSAMYFCASKVFIAKNIQYFGAGTRLSVL.

J is TRBJ1-1 and V is TRBV4-3; TRBD1 agrees at 7 bases. The CDR3 has 15 amino acids. V lost 4 bases to trimming and J lost 3 bases; unmatched junction nucleotides: 8. Germline V gene sequence: CDR1 LGHNA, CDR2 YSLEER. CDR3: CASSPWDSWDTEAFF. The DNA of the CDR3 is TGCGCCAGCAGCCCATGGGACAGCTGGGACACTGAAGCTTTCTTT.

This clonotype has ten or more counts. V is TRBV24-1 and J is TRBJ2-1, with D maybe TRBD1 (6 bases). Germline V gives CDR1 KGHDR, CDR2 SFDVKD. The CDR3 is made up of 15 amino acids. V lost 7 bases and J 5 bases, leaving 17 bases between the germline ends. This CDR3 is CATRAPLDSNNEQFF. Here the CDR3 DNA reads TGTGCCACCAGAGCACCGTTGGACAGTAACAATGAGCAGTTCTTC.

This clonotype has at least ten counts. The junction differs from germline at one of its ends, possibly a read error. DNA of the CDR3: TGTGCCAGCAGCCAATCTCGCGATACACCCCAAGAGACCCAGTACTTC. The encoded protein is CASSQSRDTPQETQYF. The J gene is TRBJ2-5, the V gene TRBV4-1; D is uncertain. Germline V lookup: CDR1 MGHRA, CDR2 YSYEKL. CDR3 length equals 16 residues.

This clonotype was seen a few times. This CDR3 is CASSDPARGNQPQHF. The CDR3 DNA follows: TGCGCCAGCAGCGACCCCGCAAGAGGCAATCAGCCCCAGCATTTT. The chain joins TRBV4-1 to TRBJ1-5, with unresolved D. This CDR3 comprises 15 residues. Germline CDR1 reads MGHRA; CDR2 reads YSYEKL. V was cut by 5 bases and J by 2 bases, with 13 bases left in between.

The chain uses TRBV5-8 and TRBJ1-6, with D possibly TRBD1 on 6 matching bases. The CDR3 contains 16 residues. The V end lost 6 bases, the J end lost 0 bases, and 13 bases lay between the germline ends. CDR1 and CDR2 (germline): SGHTS, YDEGEE. CDR3 sequence reads: CASTLPGDSYNSPLHF. The DNA of the CDR3 is TGTGCCAGCACCCTTCCAGGGGACTCCTATAATTCACCCCTCCACTTT.

This clonotype was seen many times. The chain joins TRBV7-2 to TRBJ2-3; 8 bases match TRBD2. V was clipped by 3 bases and J by 2 bases; unmatched bases: 7. The length of the CDR3 is 16 residues. The V gene's germline CDR1 is SGHTA and CDR2 FQGNSA. The CDR3 DNA reads as TGTGCCAGCAGCTTCCTAGCGGGCAAACCCACAGATACGCAGTATTTT. Protein product: CASSFLAGKPTDTQYF.

This clonotype was recorded at least ten times. This chain links TRBV6-5 with TRBJ2-1; 7 bases fit TRBD2. With 0 bases clipped from V and 8 bases from J, the junction kept 10 bases outside the gene matches. The length of the CDR3 is 16 residues. CDR1 and CDR2 (germline): MNHEY, SVGAGI. This CDR3 is CASSYSRLTGRDEQFF. CDR3 DNA sequence: TGTGCCAGCAGTTACTCGAGGCTCACGGGGAGGGATGAGCAGTTCTTC.

Many counts were recorded for this clonotype. This chain links TRBV20-1 with TRBJ2-3, with D uncertain. Per germline, CDR1 DFQATT and CDR2 SNEGSKA (reference sequence). V lost 3 bases to trimming and J lost 2 bases, with 9 bases between them. The CDR3 contains 13 residues. The DNA of the CDR3 is TGCAGTGCTAGCGGACCCTACACAGATACGCAGTATTTT. Encoded protein: CSASGPYTDTQYF.

This clonotype appeared a few times. The rearrangement joins TRBV11-2 to TRBJ2-1, with D unresolved. This CDR3 spans 12 amino acids. Germline-derived CDR1 and CDR2 are SGHAT and FQNNGV. V lost 5 bases and J 8 bases, leaving 10 bases between the germline ends. This CDR3 reads CASSRTRYEQFF. Here the CDR3 DNA reads TGTGCCAGCAGCCGGACGAGATATGAGCAGTTCTTC.

This clonotype was counted ten times or more. The chain links TRBV20-1 to TRBJ2-7; D may be TRBD1 or TRBD2 (5 bases each). Germline CDR1 and CDR2: DFQATT and SNEGSKA (reference sequence). The CDR3 is 13 amino acids. V gave up 3 bases and J gave up 7 bases, with 16 bases separating them. The CDR3 DNA is TGCAGTGCTAGTCGGGGCCCTTTACGGGAGCAGTACGTC. It yields the protein CSASRGPLREQYV.

The chain recombines TRBV6-2 or TRBV6-3 with TRBJ1-5; TRBD1 is a possible D gene (6 bases). This CDR3 is built from 15 residues. The ends were cut back, 4 bases at V and 3 bases at J, with 13 bases in the middle. The germline V gene encodes CDR1 MNHEY and CDR2 SVGEGT. DNA of the CDR3: TGTGCCAGCAGTTTAAACAGGGTAACCAATCAGCCCCAGCATTTT. Translation gives CASSLNRVTNQPQHF.

This clonotype was recorded many times. The CDR3 loop is CASSFIGEDTEAFF. CDR3 in DNA: TGTGCCAGCAGCTTCATCGGGGAGGACACTGAAGCTTTCTTT. This rearrangement joins TRBV7-3 to TRBJ1-1; D unresolved. With 3 bases removed from V and 3 bases from J, the gap between germline ends came to 11 bases. The V gene's germline CDR1 is SGHTA and CDR2 FQGTGA. The CDR3 runs 14 residues. The full variable domain, with the rest looked up from reference TRBV7-3 and TRBJ1-1, is GAGVSQTPSNKVTEKGKYVELRCDPISGHTALYWYRQSLGQGPEFLIYFQGTGAADDSGLPNDRFFAVRPEGSVSTLKIQRTERGDSAVYLCASSFIGEDTEAFFGQGTRLTVV.

The chain links TRBV9 to TRBJ2-3; 7 nucleotides line up with TRBD1. V lost 0 bases to trimming and J lost 1 base; unmatched junction nucleotides: 2. The CDR3 consists of 15 residues. Germline lookup yields CDR1 SGDLS and CDR2 YYNGEE. The CDR3 reads CASSVEGARTDTQYF. CDR3 nucleotides: TGTGCCAGCAGCGTAGAGGGGGCGCGCACAGATACGCAGTATTTT. The full variable domain, its missing parts supplied by reference TRBV9 and TRBJ2-3, is DSGVTQTPKHLITATGQRVTLRCSPRSGDLSVYWYQQSLDQGLQFLIQYYNGEERAKGNILERFSAQQFPDLHSELNLSSLELGDSALYFCASSVEGARTDTQYFGPGTRLTVL.

The chain recombines TRBV7-2 with TRBJ1-3; no reliable D call. CDR3 length equals 16 residues. V dropped 1 base and J dropped 0 bases, with 10 bases sitting between them. Germline CDR1 and CDR2: SGHTA and FQGNSA. The CDR3 reads CASSLEGRSSGNTIYF. The CDR3 region has the DNA TGTGCCAGCAGCTTAGAGGGTAGATCCTCTGGAAACACCATATATTTT. The full variable domain, in which reference TRBV7-2 and TRBJ1-3 provide the parts outside the CDR3, is GAGVSQSPSNKVTEKGKDVELRCDPISGHTALYWYRQSLGQGLEFLIYFQGNSAPDKSGLPSDRFSAERTGGSVSTLTIQRTQQEDSAVYLCASSLEGRSSGNTIYFGEGSWLTVV.

This clonotype was seen a handful of times. This sequence joins TRBV7-6 and TRBJ2-7, with D hard to call. This CDR3 has 12 amino acids. Germline CDR1 SGHVS, CDR2 FNYEAQ. CDR3 protein: CASGLVPLEQYV. The CDR3, as DNA: TGTGCCAGCGGCTTAGTCCCCTTGGAGCAGTACGTC.

This clonotype occurred many times. The gene calls are TRBV24-1 and TRBJ2-1, with D possibly being TRBD1 or TRBD2 (7 bases each). The ends were cut back, 4 bases at V and 8 bases at J, with 20 bases in the middle. The CDR3 is 16 amino acids. Germline CDR1 and CDR2: KGHDR and SFDVKD. The CDR3 coding sequence is TGTGCCACCAGTGACCCACCCGAGACAGGGAGGGATGAGCAGTTCTTC. This codes for CATSDPPETGRDEQFF.

The sample holds a few counts of this clonotype. Here the CDR3 reads CASSRAVPGLYTEAFF. The CDR3 nucleotides read TGCGCCAGCAGCCGAGCCGTTCCAGGACTATACACTGAAGCTTTCTTT. The chain links TRBV4-3 to TRBJ1-1; no clear D. From germline, CDR1 is LGHNA and CDR2 YSLEER. V was trimmed by 4 bases and J by 3 bases, leaving 18 bases between them. There are 16 residues in the CDR3.